Listed below are T cell receptor beta chains from one sample, sequenced in a study of spatial heterogeneity in lung cancer. TCRdb ran MiXCR on the 5' RACE reads and lists one entry per CDR3 protein. The sample carries around 89,000 distinct CDR3 sequences, less than 15% recorded once. Source: PBMCs, taken at surgery. The receptors were sampled from a male donor with early-stage non-small cell lung cancer. Each CDR3 is given with its conserved first and last residue. D genes are given only for firm matches. Size is stated for part of the rows, as once, few or many counts, or as a class when the clone is expanded.

j_gene	v_gene	abundance	d_gene	CDR3aa	CDR3nt
TRBJ2-1	TRBV11-2	few	TRBD2	CASSFSGLAENEQFF	TGTGCCAGCAGCTTCTCTGGACTAGCCGAGAATGAGCAGTTCTTC
TRBJ1-2	TRBV4-3	few	.	CASSQIGHGGYTF	TGCGCCAGCAGCCAGATCGGCCATGGGGGCTACACCTTC
TRBJ1-1	TRBV29-1	many	.	CSVSSTHSNTEAFF	TGCAGCGTTTCCTCTACGCATTCGAACACTGAAGCTTTCTTT
TRBJ2-5	TRBV5-4	.	.	CASSPGTLQETQYF	TGTGCCAGCAGCCCCGGGACCTTACAAGAGACCCAGTACTTC
TRBJ1-5	TRBV28	few	.	CASSPGGPSNQPQHF	TGTGCCAGCAGTCCAGGTGGACCGAGCAATCAGCCCCAGCATTTT
TRBJ2-7	TRBV6-6	few	.	CASLDSYEQYF	TGTGCCAGCCTCGACAGCTACGAGCAGTACTTC
TRBJ2-7	TRBV5-5	many	.	CASSHWGADTYEQYF	TGTGCCAGCAGCCACTGGGGGGCAGACACCTACGAGCAGTACTTC
TRBJ1-2	TRBV29-1	few	.	CSVDRAMDGYTF	TGCAGCGTTGACAGGGCGATGGATGGCTACACCTTC
TRBJ2-3	TRBV12-3/TRBV12-4	.	TRBD2	CASSRLASTDTQYF	TGTGCCAGCAGTAGACTAGCGAGCACAGATACGCAGTATTTT
TRBJ2-2	TRBV20-1	.	.	CSARVTSTGELFF	TGCAGTGCTAGGGTAACTAGCACCGGGGAGCTGTTTTTT
TRBJ1-5	TRBV2	.	.	CASQNEGGNQPQHF	TGTGCCAGCCAAAACGAGGGGGGCAATCAGCCCCAGCATTTT
TRBJ2-3	TRBV28	.	.	CASSPGFGRLTDTQYF	TGTGCCAGCAGTCCAGGGTTCGGGAGATTGACAGATACGCAGTATTTT
TRBJ2-3	TRBV12-3/TRBV12-4	.	TRBD2	CASSPHRRREATDTQYF	TGTGCCAGCAGTCCGCACCGGAGGCGGGAGGCCACAGATACGCAGTATTTT
TRBJ2-2	TRBV5-1	.	TRBD2	CASSLGTSGSNTGELFF	TGCGCCAGCAGCCTAGGGACTAGCGGGTCGAACACCGGGGAGCTGTTTTTT
TRBJ2-6	TRBV28	few	.	CASVSGANVLTF	TGTGCCAGCGTCTCTGGGGCCAACGTCCTGACTTTC
TRBJ2-5	TRBV2	few	TRBD2	CASSQASGRETQYF	TGTGCCAGCAGCCAAGCTAGCGGGAGGGAGACCCAGTACTTC
TRBJ2-3	TRBV5-1	many	TRBD2	CASSPYFRTSGGDTQYF	TGCGCCAGCAGTCCTTACTTTCGGACTAGCGGGGGAGATACGCAGTATTTT
TRBJ1-1	TRBV10-3	many	TRBD1	CAISDSNQGADTEAFF	TGTGCCATCAGTGATTCTAATCAGGGGGCTGACACTGAAGCTTTCTTT
TRBJ2-3	TRBV10-3	many	.	CAINRAGTDTQYF	TGTGCCATCAACCGCGCCGGCACAGATACGCAGTATTTT
TRBJ2-5	TRBV28	.	TRBD2	CASSTTSGGSPGTQYF	TGTGCCAGCTCTACAACTAGCGGGGGGTCCCCCGGGACCCAGTACTTC
TRBJ2-3	TRBV7-9	many	TRBD2	CASSRTSGGPDTQYF	TGTGCCAGCAGCCGGACTAGCGGGGGGCCAGATACGCAGTATTTT
TRBJ1-1	TRBV12-3/TRBV12-4	.	.	CASSLRGGKAFF	TGTGCCAGCAGTTTACGAGGAGGTAAAGCTTTCTTT
TRBJ2-2	TRBV6-1	.	.	CASRWGSENTGELFF	TGTGCCAGCAGATGGGGCAGTGAGAACACCGGGGAGCTGTTTTTT
TRBJ2-3	TRBV28	few	TRBD2	CASSFPREDYTDTQYF	TGTGCCAGCAGTTTTCCCCGGGAGGATTACACAGATACGCAGTATTTT
TRBJ2-3	TRBV15	few	TRBD2	CATSRVGLAPEGDTQYF	TGTGCCACCAGCAGAGTTGGACTAGCCCCCGAGGGAGATACGCAGTATTTT
TRBJ2-5	TRBV6-2/TRBV6-3	many	.	CASRQETQYF	TGTGCCAGCAGACAAGAGACCCAGTACTTC
TRBJ2-7	TRBV20-1	few	TRBD1	CSALPYDGQGLPYEQYF	TGCAGTGCCCTACCCTACGACGGACAGGGTCTCCCCTACGAGCAGTACTTC
TRBJ2-2	TRBV14	few	.	CASSQVLAAGELFF	TGTGCCAGCAGCCAAGTACTAGCTGCCGGGGAGCTGTTTTTT
TRBJ2-4	TRBV5-1	few	.	CASSLAPWALEVKNIQYF	TGCGCCAGCAGCTTGGCTCCCTGGGCACTTGAGGTCAAAAACATTCAGTACTTC
TRBJ2-5	TRBV11-3	few	.	CASSVDTNQETQYF	TGTGCCAGCAGCGTTGACACGAACCAAGAGACCCAGTACTTC
TRBJ1-3	TRBV2	.	.	CASSANRLGNTIYF	TGTGCCAGCAGTGCGAACAGGCTTGGAAACACCATATATTTT
TRBJ1-2	TRBV10-3	.	.	CAITQQGDYGYTF	TGTGCCATCACCCAACAGGGCGACTATGGCTACACCTTC
TRBJ2-7	TRBV2	few	.	CASSELGATYEQYF	TGTGCCAGCAGTGAACTGGGAGCGACCTACGAGCAGTACTTC
TRBJ2-1	TRBV29-1	.	.	CSSDGERSYNEQFF	TGCAGCTCCGATGGAGAACGCTCCTACAATGAGCAGTTCTTC
TRBJ2-1	TRBV7-2	many	.	CASSLVGALYNEQFF	TGTGCCAGCAGCTTAGTGGGTGCTTTGTACAATGAGCAGTTCTTC
TRBJ2-7	TRBV12-3/TRBV12-4	many	.	CASSLGVPSYEQYF	TGTGCCAGCAGTTTAGGGGTGCCCTCCTACGAGCAGTACTTC
TRBJ2-5	TRBV9	few	TRBD1	CASSVAAGQGRETQYF	TGTGCCAGCAGCGTAGCTGCGGGACAGGGCAGAGAGACCCAGTACTTC